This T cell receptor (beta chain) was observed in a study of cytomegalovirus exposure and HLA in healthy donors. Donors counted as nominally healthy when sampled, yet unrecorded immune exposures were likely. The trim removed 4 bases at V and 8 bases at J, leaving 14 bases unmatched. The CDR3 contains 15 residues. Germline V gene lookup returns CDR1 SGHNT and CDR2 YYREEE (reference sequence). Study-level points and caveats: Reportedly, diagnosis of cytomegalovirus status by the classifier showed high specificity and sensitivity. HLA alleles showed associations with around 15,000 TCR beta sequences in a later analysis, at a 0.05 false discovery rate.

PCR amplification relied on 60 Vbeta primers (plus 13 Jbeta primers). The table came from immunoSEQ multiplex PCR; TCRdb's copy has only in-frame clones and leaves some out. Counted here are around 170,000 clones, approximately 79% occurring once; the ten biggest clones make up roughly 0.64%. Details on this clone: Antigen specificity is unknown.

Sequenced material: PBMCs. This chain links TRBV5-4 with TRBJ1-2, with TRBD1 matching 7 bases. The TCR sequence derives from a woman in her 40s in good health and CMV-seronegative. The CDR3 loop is CASSRPADRVEGYTF. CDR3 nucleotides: TGTGCCAGCAGCCGCCCAGCTGACAGGGTGGAAGGCTACACCTTC.